Below, 20 T cell receptor beta chains from the same sample are listed, as sequenced in a study of low-dose radiotherapy and immunotherapy resistance in tumors. The time point is: after trial treatment. Regarding treatment: LDRT plus nivolumab, ipilimumab, low-dose cyclophosphamide and aspirin (RACIN trial). Covering alpha and beta chains, TRAV- and TRBV-specific primers were used for the first-strand cDNA. The authors ran around 18 PCR cycles to amplify TCRs with a constant-region primer and V-primer adapter. In TCRdb, the reads were re-called with MiXCR into one record per CDR3 protein. The sample yields about 39,000 distinct CDR3 sequences, less than 25% seen once. The source was PBMCs, collected after low-dose radiotherapy plus immunotherapy. The receptors were gathered from a female donor with ovarian cancer.

This clonotype appeared many times. The rearrangement uses TRBV5-6 and TRBJ2-7; tentative D call: TRBD2 (5 bases). Germline-derived CDR1 and CDR2 are SGHDT and YYEEEE. The CDR3 has 13 residues. V was trimmed by 4 bases and J by 5 bases, leaving 13 bases between them. The CDR3 region is CASSRDTRNEQYF. CDR3 sequence (DNA): TGTGCCAGCAGCCGAGATACTAGGAACGAGCAGTACTTC.

This clonotype has at least ten counts. V usage is TRBV11-2 and J usage is TRBJ2-7; 7 bases line up with TRBD2. Germline V gene sequence: CDR1 SGHAT, CDR2 FQNNGV. Losses at the gene ends were 0 bases for V and 3 bases for J; bases not matched to a gene: 2. The CDR3 runs to 14 residues. In nucleotides, the CDR3 is TGTGCCAGCAGCTTAGAACTAGCGAACTACGAGCAGTACTTC. It yields the protein CASSLELANYEQYF.

This clonotype is medium-sized by share. The V and J genes are TRBV13 and TRBJ2-3; 9 nucleotides align to TRBD2. The V and J ends lost 4 bases and 5 bases, in that order; junction bases with no gene match: 10. This CDR3 contains 16 residues. Germline values: CDR1 PRHDT, CDR2 FYEKMQ (reference sequence). This chain's CDR3 is CASSSAGGHDGDTQYF. DNA for the CDR3: TGTGCCAGCAGCTCCGCGGGGGGGCATGATGGAGATACGCAGTATTTT.

Here the CDR3 DNA reads TGTGCCAGCACCGGGAGACAGGGGGTATGGGGCGAGCAGTACTTC. Amino acids: CASTGRQGVWGEQYF. The rearrangement links TRBV27 to TRBJ2-7, with 9 bases that match TRBD1. With 7 bases clipped from V and 6 bases from J, the junction kept 13 bases outside the gene matches. Germline loops: CDR1 MNHEY, CDR2 SMNVEV (reference sequence). The CDR3 consists of 15 residues.

This clonotype was counted many times. The chain links TRBV29-1 to TRBJ2-5; the D is unclear. The germline CDR1 and CDR2 sequences are SQVTM and ANQGSEA. Trimming stripped 0 bases from V and 1 base from J, with 21 bases between. The CDR3 runs 18 residues. CDR3 in amino acids: CSVEDLQPFPPFQETQYF. In DNA form, the CDR3 reads TGCAGCGTTGAAGATCTACAGCCTTTCCCGCCCTTCCAAGAGACCCAGTACTTC.

This clonotype has a handful of counts. The chain combines TRBV27 with TRBJ2-5; 8 nucleotides match TRBD1. The CDR3 runs 14 residues. V was pared by 5 bases and J by 5 bases, with 7 bases of the junction left unmatched. Per germline, CDR1 MNHEY and CDR2 SMNVEV (reference sequence). The CDR3 DNA reads TGTGCCAGCAGTCTCGGACAGGGCGGGGAGACCCAGTACTTC. This encodes CASSLGQGGETQYF.

This clonotype was counted many times. This chain joins TRBV27 and TRBJ2-7, with 9 bases aligning to TRBD1. With V trimmed by 6 bases and J by 4 bases, 4 bases remained unmatched. The CDR3 spans 13 residues. CDR1 is MNHEY, CDR2 SMNVEV, per germline (reference sequence). The CDR3 protein is CASRGQGLYEQYF. In nucleotides, the CDR3 is TGTGCCAGCAGGGGACAGGGTTTATACGAGCAGTACTTC.

This clonotype was observed a few times. V and J are TRBV28 and TRBJ1-5; no definite D call. Germline V gene lookup returns CDR1 MDHEN and CDR2 SYDVKM. V gave up 4 bases and J gave up 4 bases, with 17 bases separating them. The length of the CDR3 is 16 residues. CDR3 in DNA: TGTGCCAGCAGTTCCTATAGGGTAGAGTGGAATCAGCCCCAGCATTTT. Its protein is CASSSYRVEWNQPQHF.

This clonotype was found many times. The chain carries TRBV6-2 or TRBV6-3 and TRBJ1-4; D may be TRBD1 (6 bases). This CDR3 spans 14 amino acids. Trimming shortened V by 7 bases and J by 8 bases, and 17 bases separated the two germline ends. Germline CDR1 is MNHEY and CDR2 is SVGEGT. The CDR3 loop reads CASNKRGGEEKLFF. CDR3 nucleotides: TGTGCCAGCAACAAAAGGGGGGGTGAAGAAAAACTGTTTTTT.

This clonotype was found many times. V is TRBV28 and J is TRBJ1-2; no reliable D call. With 8 bases removed from V and 8 bases from J, the gap between germline ends came to 21 bases. This CDR3 has 14 amino acids. The germline V gene has CDR1 MDHEN and CDR2 SYDVKM. CDR3 DNA: TGTGCCAGCGTCCCCGGGTCGGTCCCTCGGGGCTACACCTTC. Translating it yields CASVPGSVPRGYTF.

The chain combines TRBV6-2 or TRBV6-3 with TRBJ2-2; D is uncertain. The CDR3 extends over 13 amino acids. V lost 5 bases to trimming and J lost 6 bases, with 10 bases between them. CDR1 is MNHEY, CDR2 SVGEGT, per germline. Here the CDR3 DNA reads TGTGCCAGCAGTGAGGATAAGTCCGGGGAGCTGTTTTTT. Translated: CASSEDKSGELFF.

This clonotype showed up many times. The J gene is TRBJ2-7, the V gene TRBV5-1; D gene ambiguous. The germline V gene has CDR1 SGHRS and CDR2 YFSETQ. The ends were cut back, 0 bases at V and 2 bases at J, with 9 bases in the middle. The CDR3 loop spans 14 amino acids. Here the CDR3 DNA reads TGCGCCAGCAGCTTGGGGACGGTCCCCTACGAGCAGTACTTC. The encoded protein is CASSLGTVPYEQYF.

This clonotype was detected many times. This sequence joins TRBV20-1 and TRBJ1-4; TRBD1 is a possible D gene (5 bases). The V end was cut by 5 bases, the J end by 4 bases, with 8 bases between. This CDR3 contains 12 residues. Per germline, CDR1 DFQATT and CDR2 SNEGSKA (reference sequence). Here the CDR3 reads CSAQRGNEKLFF. For the CDR3, the DNA is TGCAGTGCTCAGAGGGGTAATGAAAAACTGTTTTTT.

Ten or more counts support this clonotype. The J gene is TRBJ1-2, the V gene TRBV28; 11 bases are shared with TRBD1. Trimming cost V 10 bases and J 5 bases; bases outside gene matches: 6. This CDR3 is built from 13 residues. The germline V gene encodes CDR1 MDHEN and CDR2 SYDVKM. The CDR3 protein is CATSGTGGYGYTF. DNA of the CDR3: TGTGCCACCTCCGGGACAGGGGGTTATGGCTACACCTTC.

The chain combines TRBV27 with TRBJ1-2, with a tentative D call TRBD1 (5 bases). The CDR3 is 12 amino acids. Germline loops: CDR1 MNHEY, CDR2 SMNVEV (reference sequence). V dropped 6 bases and J dropped 3 bases, with 8 bases sitting between them. The CDR3 nucleotides read TGTGCCAGCAGGGGGCCTTACTATGGCTACACCTTC. It yields the protein CASRGPYYGYTF.

This clonotype was seen a handful of times. A far larger clone is only one base removed, so a read error is likely. The CDR3 protein is CSAIRTSGVSYNEQYF. The CDR3 coding sequence is TGCAGTGCTATACGGACTAGCGGGGTCTCCTACAATGAGCAGTACTTC. The chain recombines TRBV20-1 with TRBJ2-7; TRBD2 aligns across 12 bases. V lost 4 bases and J lost 7; bases outside the gene matches: 14. The germline CDR1 and CDR2 sequences are DFQATT and SNEGSKA (reference sequence). The CDR3 spans 16 residues.

This clonotype was observed many times. This rearrangement joins TRBV7-2 to TRBJ1-5; 8 bases line up with TRBD1. Germline values: CDR1 SGHTA, CDR2 FQGNSA. This CDR3 has 15 residues. The J segment lost 3 bases and the V segment lost 3 bases, leaving 4 bases of the junction unmatched. The CDR3 nucleotides are TGTGCCAGCAGCTTCACGGACAGGGTCAATCAGCCCCAGCATTTT. It codes for CASSFTDRVNQPQHF.

This clonotype was recorded many times. The chain is built from TRBV7-2 and TRBJ2-1, with no clear D. Germline CDR1 is SGHTA and CDR2 is FQGNSA. Trimming cost V 1 base and J 2 bases, with 9 bases left between them. The CDR3 extends over 15 amino acids. CDR3 region: CASSLETRTYNEQFF. In DNA, the CDR3 is TGTGCCAGCAGCTTAGAAACGCGAACCTACAATGAGCAGTTCTTC.

There are many counts of this clonotype. This sequence joins TRBV11-3 and TRBJ2-7, with TRBD2 matching over 10 bases. Looked up from germline, CDR1 is SGHNT and CDR2 is YENEEA. J lost 3 bases, V lost 2 bases, and 4 bases had no gene match. This CDR3 region has 15 residues. CDR3: CASSLRLAGFYEQYF. CDR3 coding DNA: TGTGCCAGCAGCTTAAGACTAGCGGGCTTCTACGAGCAGTACTTC.

In its sample, this clonotype was seen many times. This chain joins TRBV27 and TRBJ2-1; 11 bases map to TRBD2. The CDR3 extends over 16 amino acids. Germline assignment: CDR1 MNHEY and CDR2 SMNVEV (reference sequence). V shed 3 bases and J 8 bases; nucleotides not matched to a gene: 9. The CDR3 here is CASSFVSGGAFDEQFF. DNA for the CDR3: TGTGCCAGCAGTTTCGTTAGCGGGGGGGCTTTTGATGAGCAGTTCTTC.